Shown below are 12 T cell receptor beta chains from a single sample sequenced in a study of CD8+ T cells in alopecia areata. Investigators isolated RNA and reverse transcribed it into cDNA to act as the sequencing template. Data came from immunoSEQ multiplex PCR; TCRdb stores just in-frame clones and leaves some out. The sample comprises approximately 99,000 clones, approximately 60% of which are singletons, and 20% to 25% rests with the top ten. Sample: CD8+ T cells sorted from blood. The source of these receptors is a human donor in good health.

This rearrangement joins TRBV11-2 to TRBJ2-7; 7 nucleotides line up with TRBD1. The CDR3 has 14 amino acids. Losses at the gene ends were 6 bases for V and 3 bases for J; bases not matched to a gene: 8. The V gene's germline CDR1 is SGHAT and CDR2 FQNNGV. The DNA for the CDR3 is TGTGCCAGCAGGCCGACAGGGTTTTTCTACGAGCAGTACTTC. This translates into CASRPTGFFYEQYF.

The rearrangement links TRBV29-1 to TRBJ1-2, with no clear D. V was clipped by 5 bases and J by 8 bases, with 15 bases between them. The CDR3 consists of 12 residues. Per germline, CDR1 SQVTM and CDR2 ANQGSEA. CDR3 nucleotides: TGCAGCGTTCCGAGTGGCCTTGGGGGCTACACCTTC. It is translated as CSVPSGLGGYTF.

This clone was counted a few times. The V call is TRBV25-1, the J call TRBJ2-7; 7 nucleotides match TRBD1. The CDR3 runs to 15 residues. V gave up 2 bases and J gave up 7 bases; unmatched junction bases: 11. Looked up from germline, CDR1 is MGHDK and CDR2 is SYGVNS. The CDR3 loop reads CASSEAGTVGLEQYF. CDR3 sequence (DNA): TGTGCCAGCAGTGAAGCCGGGACAGTAGGTCTAGAGCAGTACTTC.

V gene TRBV19 combines with J gene TRBJ1-5; 11 bases match TRBD1. Germline CDR1 reads LNHDA; CDR2 reads SQIVND (reference sequence). J gave up 1 base and V 3 bases, and 2 bases lay outside the gene matches. The CDR3 covers 16 residues. DNA of the CDR3: TGTGCCAGTAGTATCGGGACAGGGGGAAGCAATCAGCCCCAGCATTTT. It is translated as CASSIGTGGSNQPQHF.

The V and J genes are TRBV6-5 and TRBJ1-4; D uncertain. This CDR3 region has 13 residues. Looked up from germline, CDR1 is MNHEY and CDR2 is SVGAGI. The V end was cut by 2 bases, the J end by 6 bases, with 7 bases between. The CDR3 sequence: CASSYVPYEKLFF. The DNA for the CDR3 is TGTGCCAGCAGTTACGTTCCTTATGAAAAACTGTTTTTT.

The genes are TRBV7-9 and TRBJ2-1; 7 bases agree with TRBD1. This CDR3 is built from 15 residues. CDR1 and CDR2 from the germline V gene are SEHNR and FQNEAQ (reference sequence). The V and J ends lost 5 bases and 6 bases, in that order; junction bases with no gene match: 10. The CDR3 DNA sequence: TGTGCCAGCAGCCAAGATAGGGGGCACCCCAATGAGCAGTTCTTC. This encodes CASSQDRGHPNEQFF.

This clone was counted a single time. The V and J genes are TRBV19 and TRBJ2-3, with 12 bases lining up with TRBD2. The germline V gene has CDR1 LNHDA and CDR2 SQIVND (reference sequence). The CDR3 spans 16 residues. The ends lost 5 bases at V and 2 bases at J; junction bases unmatched: 5. CDR3 amino acids: CASSPGLAGNTDTQYF. In DNA form, the CDR3 reads TGTGCCAGTAGTCCAGGACTAGCGGGAAACACAGATACGCAGTATTTT.

The V call is TRBV7-8, the J call TRBJ2-1; D ambiguous. The CDR3 runs 12 residues. V lost 5 bases to trimming and J lost 3 bases, with 5 bases between them. Germline loops: CDR1 SGHVS, CDR2 FQNEAQ. The CDR3 DNA sequence: TGTGCCAGCAGCCAAGACTACAATGAGCAGTTCTTC. Translated, it gives CASSQDYNEQFF.

The chain has TRBV2 and TRBJ2-7, with 9 positions matching TRBD2. In germline, CDR1 is SNHLY, CDR2 FYNNEI. The CDR3 runs to 15 residues. With 3 bases clipped from V and 2 bases from J, the junction kept 5 bases outside the gene matches. The CDR3 DNA sequence: TGTGCCAGCAGTGATATAGCGGGGGCCGCCTACGAGCAGTACTTC. Translation gives CASSDIAGAAYEQYF.

This chain uses TRBV6-1 with TRBJ2-1, with TRBD2 identical over 9 bases. The length of the CDR3 is 19 residues. CDR1 is MNHNS and CDR2 is SASEGT in the germline V gene. The V segment lost 4 bases and the J segment 4 bases; nucleotides outside the gene matches: 17. The CDR3 sequence is CASSVRGAGGQTDYNEQFF. DNA of the CDR3: TGTGCCAGCAGTGTCCGCGGAGCGGGGGGCCAGACGGATTACAATGAGCAGTTCTTC.

The chain couples TRBV6-1 to TRBJ2-2, with no clear D. CDR3 size: 15 residues. Trimming stripped 0 bases from V and 1 base from J, with 6 bases between. Per germline, CDR1 MNHNS and CDR2 SASEGT. The CDR3 bases are TGTGCCAGCAGTGAAGCAGGGAAGAACACCGGGGAGCTGTTTTTT. This encodes CASSEAGKNTGELFF.

The count of this clone is one. V usage is TRBV9 and J usage is TRBJ2-3, with D possibly TRBD2 on 6 matching bases. This CDR3 region has 15 residues. V lost 5 bases and J 0 bases, leaving 13 bases between the germline ends. Germline CDR1 reads SGDLS; CDR2 reads YYNGEE. The CDR3: CASSPSGTSTDTQYF. The CDR3 region has the DNA TGTGCCAGCAGTCCCTCCGGGACTAGCACAGATACGCAGTATTTT.